One sample yielded the 7 T cell receptor beta chains listed below, sequenced in a study of T-cell memory formation after mild COVID-19. Each CDR3 protein gets one entry after TCRdb re-called the 5' RACE reads with MiXCR. Found here are around 180,000 distinct CDR3 sequences, roughly 17% of them singletons; the top ten hold about 1.9%. Sequenced sample: PBMCs or a T cell subset sorted from them (not recorded which). The receptor source for this set is an adult woman who had mild COVID-19 (a few samples of this study predate the infection). Cell type and time point are not known.

This clonotype was observed a few times. The V gene is TRBV5-1, the J gene TRBJ2-7, with D uncertain. Germline values: CDR1 SGHRS, CDR2 YFSETQ. The V and J ends lost 4 bases and 0 bases respectively, with 11 bases between them. The CDR3 runs 14 residues. CDR3 in DNA: TGCGCCAGCAGCGCGGACGGAATCTCCTACGAGCAGTACTTC. It yields the protein CASSADGISYEQYF. The full variable domain, rest sourced from reference TRBV5-1 and TRBJ2-7, is KAGVTQTPRYLIKTRGQQVTLSCSPISGHRSVSWYQQTPGQGLQFLFEYFSETQRNKGNFPGRFSGRQFSNSRSEMNVSTLELGDSALYLCASSADGISYEQYFGPGTRLTVT.

The chain is built from TRBV7-2 and TRBJ2-2, with D tentatively TRBD1 (5 bases). This CDR3 is built from 17 residues. Germline CDR1 is SGHTA and CDR2 is FQGNSA. Trimming shortened V by 5 bases and J by 3 bases, and 19 bases separated the two germline ends. The CDR3 DNA sequence: TGTGCCAGCAGCCGGTCGGGCAGGGAAGGCGACACCGGGGAGCTGTTTTTT. Amino acid sequence: CASSRSGREGDTGELFF. Together with reference TRBV7-2 and TRBJ2-2, the CDR3 gives the full variable domain: GAGVSQSPSNKVTEKGKDVELRCDPISGHTALYWYRQSLGQGLEFLIYFQGNSAPDKSGLPSDRFSAERTGGSVSTLTIQRTQQEDSAVYLCASSRSGREGDTGELFFGEGSRLTVL.

In this sample, this clonotype turned up a few times. The chain combines TRBV4-2 with TRBJ2-6; no firm D call. Trimming stripped 0 bases from V and 1 base from J, with 7 bases between. The CDR3 is made up of 16 amino acids. CDR1 LGHNA and CDR2 YNFKEQ come from the germline V gene. The CDR3 nucleotides are TGTGCCAGCAGCCAAGATTTAAAGTCTGGGGCCAACGTCCTGACTTTC. Translation gives CASSQDLKSGANVLTF.

The chain links TRBV12-3 or TRBV12-4 to TRBJ1-4, with no clear D. The CDR3 has 14 amino acids. V dropped 3 bases and J dropped 8 bases, with 13 bases sitting between them. CDR3 nucleotides: TGTGCCAGCAGTTTGACGGTACTCGAGGAAAAACTGTTTTTT. Translating gives CASSLTVLEEKLFF.

The chain is built from TRBV5-6 and TRBJ2-7, with 7 nucleotides matching TRBD1. CDR3 length: 15 amino acids. V gave up 2 bases and J gave up 6 bases; unmatched junction bases: 11. CDR1 is SGHDT, CDR2 YYEEEE, per germline. In DNA form, the CDR3 reads TGTGCCAGCAGCTTCCTCGACAGGGTGTCGGGCGAGCAGTACTTC. It is translated as CASSFLDRVSGEQYF.

This clonotype was detected only a few times. The V call is TRBV5-1, the J call TRBJ2-1; 9 nucleotides align to TRBD2. The CDR3 has 14 residues. V shed 2 bases, J shed 8 bases, and the junction held 5 bases outside the gene matches. CDR1 and CDR2 from the germline V gene are SGHRS and YFSETQ. The CDR3 bases are TGCGCCAGCAGCTTACCCCTAGCGGGGCATGAGCAGTTCTTC. It encodes CASSLPLAGHEQFF.

This chain links TRBV2 with TRBJ2-3; TRBD1 is a possible D gene (5 bases). The CDR3 length is 16 residues. Germline V lookup: CDR1 SNHLY, CDR2 FYNNEI. V was clipped by 6 bases and J by 0 bases, with 16 bases between them. The CDR3 bases are TGTGCCAGCAGCCAGGGTTTCCGTCTTAGCACAGATACGCAGTATTTT. Translation: CASSQGFRLSTDTQYF.